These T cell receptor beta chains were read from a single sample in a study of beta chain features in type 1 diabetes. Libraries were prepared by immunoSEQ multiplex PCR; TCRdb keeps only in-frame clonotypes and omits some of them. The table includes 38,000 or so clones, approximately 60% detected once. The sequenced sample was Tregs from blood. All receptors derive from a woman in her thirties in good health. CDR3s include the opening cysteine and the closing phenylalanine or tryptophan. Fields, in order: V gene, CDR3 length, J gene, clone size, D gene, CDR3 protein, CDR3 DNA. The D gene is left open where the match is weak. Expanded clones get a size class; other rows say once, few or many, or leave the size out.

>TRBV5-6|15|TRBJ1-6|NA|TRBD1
CASSWWDRGDSPLHF
TGTGCCAGCAGCTGGTGGGACAGGGGTGATTCACCCCTCCACTTT
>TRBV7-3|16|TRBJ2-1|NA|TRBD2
CASSPQGLAGRLEQFF
TGTGCCAGCAGCCCACAGGGACTAGCGGGGCGGTTGGAGCAGTTCTTC
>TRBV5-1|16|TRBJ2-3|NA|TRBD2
CASSTPSGSSTDTQYF
TGCGCCAGCAGTACGCCAAGCGGGAGTAGCACAGATACGCAGTATTTT
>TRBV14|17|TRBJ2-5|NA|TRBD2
CASSQDLLAGIQETQYF
TGTGCCAGCAGCCAAGATCTCCTAGCGGGGATTCAAGAGACCCAGTACTTC
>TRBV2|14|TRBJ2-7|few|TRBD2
CASSELAGVSEQYF
TGTGCCAGCAGTGAATTAGCGGGAGTATCCGAGCAGTACTTC
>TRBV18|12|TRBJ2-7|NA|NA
CASSPAGAEQYF
TGTGCCAGCTCACCAGCTGGGGCCGAGCAGTACTTC
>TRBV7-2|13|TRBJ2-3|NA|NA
CASTFPSTDTQYF
TGTGCCAGCACTTTTCCTAGCACAGATACGCAGTATTTT
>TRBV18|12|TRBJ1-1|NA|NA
CASSPARAEAFF
TGTGCCAGCTCACCGGCGAGGGCTGAAGCTTTCTTT
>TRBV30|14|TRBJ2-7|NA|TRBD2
CAWSGTSVYYEQYF
TGTGCCTGGAGTGGGACTAGCGTTTACTACGAGCAGTACTTC
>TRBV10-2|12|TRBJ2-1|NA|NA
CASSPLVTEQFF
TGCGCCAGCAGCCCACTAGTTACTGAGCAGTTCTTC
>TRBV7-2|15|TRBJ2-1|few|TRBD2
CASRISGSPGDEQFF
TGTGCCAGCAGAATTAGCGGGAGCCCTGGGGATGAGCAGTTCTTC
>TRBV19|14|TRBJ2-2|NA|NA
CASSIIKNTGELFF
TGTGCCAGTAGTATTATTAAGAACACCGGGGAGCTGTTTTTT
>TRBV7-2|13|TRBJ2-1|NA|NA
CASSFAQGNEQFF
TGTGCCAGCAGCTTTGCCCAGGGCAATGAGCAGTTCTTC
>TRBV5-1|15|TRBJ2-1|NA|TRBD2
CASSLTLAGANEQFF
TGCGCCAGCAGCTTGACACTAGCGGGAGCTAATGAGCAGTTCTTC
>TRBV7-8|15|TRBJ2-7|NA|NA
CASSLELGPFYEQYF
TGTGCCAGCAGCTTAGAACTAGGACCTTTCTACGAGCAGTACTTC
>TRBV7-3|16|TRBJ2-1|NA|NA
CASSLRGTEAYNEQFF
TGTGCCAGCAGCTTAAGAGGGACTGAAGCCTACAATGAGCAGTTCTTC
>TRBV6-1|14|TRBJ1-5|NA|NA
CASSESRGSQPQHF
TGTGCCAGCAGTGAAAGTAGGGGGAGTCAGCCCCAGCATTTT
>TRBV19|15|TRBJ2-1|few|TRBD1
CASRMTGRRYNEQFF
TGTGCCAGTAGGATGACAGGGAGAAGATACAATGAGCAGTTCTTC
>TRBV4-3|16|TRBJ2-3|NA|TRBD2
CASSQVRAGSTDTQYF
TGCGCCAGCAGCCAAGTGCGAGCGGGGTCCACAGATACGCAGTATTTT
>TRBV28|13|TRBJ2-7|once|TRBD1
CASKTGTSYEQYF
TGTGCCAGTAAGACAGGGACCTCCTACGAGCAGTACTTC
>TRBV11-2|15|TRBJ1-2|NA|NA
CASSLEHGRHYGYTF
TGTGCCAGCAGCTTAGAGCATGGCAGGCACTATGGCTACACCTTC
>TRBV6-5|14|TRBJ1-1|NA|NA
CASSYPGGLTEAFF
TGTGCCAGCAGTTACCCCGGCGGACTAACTGAAGCTTTCTTT
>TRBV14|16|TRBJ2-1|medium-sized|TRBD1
CASSQRQGAWYNEQFF
TGTGCCAGCAGCCAACGACAGGGAGCCTGGTACAATGAGCAGTTCTTC
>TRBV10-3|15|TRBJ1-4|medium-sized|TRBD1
CAISRGTVPNEKLFF
TGTGCCATCAGTAGGGGGACAGTCCCTAATGAAAAACTGTTTTTT
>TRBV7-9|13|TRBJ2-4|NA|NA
CASSTGGGDIQYF
TGTGCCAGCAGCACAGGGGGAGGGGACATTCAGTACTTC
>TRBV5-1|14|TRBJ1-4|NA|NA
CASSLDRYNEKLFF
TGCGCCAGCAGCTTGGACAGGTATAATGAAAAACTGTTTTTT
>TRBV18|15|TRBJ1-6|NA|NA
CASSPAGLNNSPLHF
TGTGCCAGCTCACCAGCGGGACTTAATAATTCACCCCTCCACTTT
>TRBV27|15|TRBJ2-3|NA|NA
CASSLLGQGTDTQYF
TGTGCCAGCAGTTTATTAGGGCAGGGGACAGATACGCAGTATTTT
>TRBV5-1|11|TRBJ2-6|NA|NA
CASSLDGELTF
TGCGCCAGCAGCTTGGATGGGGAGCTGACTTTC
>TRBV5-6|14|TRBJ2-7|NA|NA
CASRTSPSSYEQYF
TGTGCCAGCAGAACTAGCCCAAGCTCCTACGAGCAGTACTTC
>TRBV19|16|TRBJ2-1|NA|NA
CASSLGDRRGYAEQFF
TGTGCCAGTAGTCTAGGAGACAGGCGCGGGTACGCTGAGCAGTTCTTC
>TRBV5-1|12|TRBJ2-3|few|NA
CASSVLPDTQYF
TGCGCCAGCAGCGTTCTCCCAGATACGCAGTATTTT
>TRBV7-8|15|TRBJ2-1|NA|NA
CASSLRVGSYNEQFF
TGTGCCAGCAGCTTAAGAGTCGGCTCCTACAATGAGCAGTTCTTC
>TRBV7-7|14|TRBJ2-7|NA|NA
CASSLALGGYEQYF
TGTGCTAGCAGCTTAGCTCTAGGGGGATACGAGCAGTACTTC
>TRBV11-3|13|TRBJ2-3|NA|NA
CASSLEVGDTQYF
TGTGCCAGCAGCTTAGAGGTGGGCGATACGCAGTATTTT
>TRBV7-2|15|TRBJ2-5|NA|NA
CASSLSLGVRETQYF
TGTGCCAGCAGCTTAAGTCTCGGGGTGCGTGAGACCCAGTACTTC
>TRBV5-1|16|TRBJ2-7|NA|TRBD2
CASSLGLGLAGGEQYF
TGCGCCAGCAGCTTGGGGCTCGGTCTAGCGGGAGGAGAGCAGTACTTC
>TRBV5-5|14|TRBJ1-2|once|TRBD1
CASSSGTGVFGYTF
TGTGCCAGCAGCTCCGGGACAGGGGTGTTTGGCTACACCTTC
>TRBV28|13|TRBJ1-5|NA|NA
CATSFTGNQPQHF
TGTGCCACCTCCTTTACCGGGAATCAGCCCCAGCATTTT
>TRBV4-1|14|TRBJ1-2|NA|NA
CASSQTLRVYGYTF
TGCGCCAGCAGCCAAACCCTCCGGGTCTATGGCTACACCTTC
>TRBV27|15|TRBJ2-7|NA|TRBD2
CASSFRVGGPYEQYF
TGTGCCAGCAGTTTTCGTGTGGGAGGGCCCTACGAGCAGTACTTC
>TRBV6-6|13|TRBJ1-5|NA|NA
CASSWAPNQPQHF
TGTGCCAGCAGTTGGGCCCCGAATCAGCCCCAGCATTTT
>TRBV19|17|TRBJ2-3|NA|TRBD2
CASSIEALAGARDTQYF
TGTGCCAGTAGTATTGAAGCCCTAGCGGGAGCAAGAGATACGCAGTATTTT
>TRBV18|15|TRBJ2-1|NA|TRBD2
CASSPLTSGANEQFF
TGTGCCAGCTCCCCGCTTACTAGCGGGGCCAATGAGCAGTTCTTC
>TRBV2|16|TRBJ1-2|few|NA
CASTEISPTGLYGYTF
TGTGCCAGCACCGAAATATCACCGACAGGACTCTATGGCTACACCTTC
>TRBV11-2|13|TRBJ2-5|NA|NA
CASSFTGKETQYF
TGTGCCAGCAGCTTCACGGGAAAGGAGACCCAGTACTTC
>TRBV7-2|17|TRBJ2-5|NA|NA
CASSPKTSAGHQETQYF
TGTGCCAGCAGCCCGAAAACTAGTGCGGGCCACCAAGAGACCCAGTACTTC
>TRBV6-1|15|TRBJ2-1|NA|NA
CASSDTARGINEQFF
TGTGCCAGCAGTGATACGGCGCGGGGAATCAATGAGCAGTTCTTC